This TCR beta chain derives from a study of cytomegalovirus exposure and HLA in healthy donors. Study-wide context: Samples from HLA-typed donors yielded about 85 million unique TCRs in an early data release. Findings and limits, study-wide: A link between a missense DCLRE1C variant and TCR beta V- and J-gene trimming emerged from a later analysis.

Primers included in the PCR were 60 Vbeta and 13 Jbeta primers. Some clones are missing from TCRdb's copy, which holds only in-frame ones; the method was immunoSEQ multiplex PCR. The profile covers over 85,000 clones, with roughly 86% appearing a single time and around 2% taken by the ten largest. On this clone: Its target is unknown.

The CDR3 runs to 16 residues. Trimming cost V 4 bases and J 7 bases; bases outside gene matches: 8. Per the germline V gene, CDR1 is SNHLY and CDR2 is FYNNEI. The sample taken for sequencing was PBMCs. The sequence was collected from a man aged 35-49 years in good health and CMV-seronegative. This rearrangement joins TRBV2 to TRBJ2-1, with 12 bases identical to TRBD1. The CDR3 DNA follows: TGTGCCAGCAGTGTTGGTCCGGGACAGGGGGCGAATGAGCAGTTCTTC. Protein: CASSVGPGQGANEQFF. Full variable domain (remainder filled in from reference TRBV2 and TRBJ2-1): EPEVTQTPSHQVTQMGQEVILRCVPISNHLYFYWYRQILGQKVEFLVSFYNNEISEKSEIFDDQFSVERPDGSNFTLKIRSTKLEDSAMYFCASSVGPGQGANEQFFGPGTRLTVL.